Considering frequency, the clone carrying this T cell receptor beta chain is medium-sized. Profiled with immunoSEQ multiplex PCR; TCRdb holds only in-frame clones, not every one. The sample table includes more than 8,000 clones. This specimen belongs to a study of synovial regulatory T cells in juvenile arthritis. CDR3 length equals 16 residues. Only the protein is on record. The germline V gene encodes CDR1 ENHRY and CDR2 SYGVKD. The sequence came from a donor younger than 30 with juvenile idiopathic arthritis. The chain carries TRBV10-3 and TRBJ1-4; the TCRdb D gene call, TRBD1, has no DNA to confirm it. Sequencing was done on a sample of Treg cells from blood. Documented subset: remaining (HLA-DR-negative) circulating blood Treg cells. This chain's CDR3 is CAISGIRVATNEKLFF.